Given below is one TCR beta chain in context. No antigen is known for it. This entry belongs to a study of shared clonotypes between healthy human individuals. Turning to the study itself: For every donor, three CD4 naive, three CD4 memory, two CD8 naive and one CD8 memory plates were used.

The CDR3 length is 18 residues. V shed 5 bases, J shed 3 bases, and the junction held 16 bases outside the gene matches. Germline V gene lookup returns CDR1 MGHDK and CDR2 SYGVNS. TCRdb's copy holds only in-frame clones and misses some; the assay was immunoSEQ multiplex PCR. The table has about 2.3 million clones, just under 95% seen once; the top ten hold 0.3% to 0.4%. Findings and limits, study-wide: All-four-donor shared clonotypes had higher generation probabilities than non-shared clonotypes did. Even with large depth, rarefaction showed that sorted-subset sequencing was incomplete.

This sequence was found in a man between 18 and 29 years old in good health. Some clones in this sample may be carry-over from other donors' samples. The chain links TRBV25-1 to TRBJ2-3; TRBD2 aligns across 8 bases. Sequenced sample: naive CD4+ T cells from PBMCs. Documented subset: CD45RA+ positively selected. CDR3 loop: CASSFRGLEREYTDTQYF. CDR3 DNA: TGTGCCAGCAGTTTCCGGGGGTTGGAGCGGGAGTATACAGATACGCAGTATTTT.